The text below deals with one T cell receptor beta chain. The CDR3 covers 15 residues. The trim removed 1 base at V and 9 bases at J, leaving 4 bases unmatched. Per the germline V gene, CDR1 is WSHSY and CDR2 is SAAADI. Authors' processing steps: Quantification of nucleated cells was approximated via reference gene primer amplification. Profiling relied on immunoSEQ multiplex PCR, and the TCRdb table lists in-frame clones only, not all of them. V, J and clone size are taken as reported in that table, and D and trimming were inferred from the DNA itself. The sample yields some 180,000 clones, around 84% seen once. The data originate from a study of blood T cell repertoires in COVID-19. Study-level information: Samples taken during acute and convalescent COVID-19 were collected in the United States, Italy and Spain. Sources were T cells, B-cell-depleted T cells, or PBMCs; the material itself was cDNA or gDNA.

The sample taken for sequencing was peripheral blood. This TCR was sampled from a human donor in a cohort sampled during active COVID-19. The chain combines TRBV10-2 with TRBJ2-2; 11 bases are a match to TRBD2. DNA of the CDR3: TGCGCCAGCAGTGAGTACTCTAGCGGGAGGAGGGAGCTGTTTTTT. Translating it yields CASSEYSSGRRELFF.